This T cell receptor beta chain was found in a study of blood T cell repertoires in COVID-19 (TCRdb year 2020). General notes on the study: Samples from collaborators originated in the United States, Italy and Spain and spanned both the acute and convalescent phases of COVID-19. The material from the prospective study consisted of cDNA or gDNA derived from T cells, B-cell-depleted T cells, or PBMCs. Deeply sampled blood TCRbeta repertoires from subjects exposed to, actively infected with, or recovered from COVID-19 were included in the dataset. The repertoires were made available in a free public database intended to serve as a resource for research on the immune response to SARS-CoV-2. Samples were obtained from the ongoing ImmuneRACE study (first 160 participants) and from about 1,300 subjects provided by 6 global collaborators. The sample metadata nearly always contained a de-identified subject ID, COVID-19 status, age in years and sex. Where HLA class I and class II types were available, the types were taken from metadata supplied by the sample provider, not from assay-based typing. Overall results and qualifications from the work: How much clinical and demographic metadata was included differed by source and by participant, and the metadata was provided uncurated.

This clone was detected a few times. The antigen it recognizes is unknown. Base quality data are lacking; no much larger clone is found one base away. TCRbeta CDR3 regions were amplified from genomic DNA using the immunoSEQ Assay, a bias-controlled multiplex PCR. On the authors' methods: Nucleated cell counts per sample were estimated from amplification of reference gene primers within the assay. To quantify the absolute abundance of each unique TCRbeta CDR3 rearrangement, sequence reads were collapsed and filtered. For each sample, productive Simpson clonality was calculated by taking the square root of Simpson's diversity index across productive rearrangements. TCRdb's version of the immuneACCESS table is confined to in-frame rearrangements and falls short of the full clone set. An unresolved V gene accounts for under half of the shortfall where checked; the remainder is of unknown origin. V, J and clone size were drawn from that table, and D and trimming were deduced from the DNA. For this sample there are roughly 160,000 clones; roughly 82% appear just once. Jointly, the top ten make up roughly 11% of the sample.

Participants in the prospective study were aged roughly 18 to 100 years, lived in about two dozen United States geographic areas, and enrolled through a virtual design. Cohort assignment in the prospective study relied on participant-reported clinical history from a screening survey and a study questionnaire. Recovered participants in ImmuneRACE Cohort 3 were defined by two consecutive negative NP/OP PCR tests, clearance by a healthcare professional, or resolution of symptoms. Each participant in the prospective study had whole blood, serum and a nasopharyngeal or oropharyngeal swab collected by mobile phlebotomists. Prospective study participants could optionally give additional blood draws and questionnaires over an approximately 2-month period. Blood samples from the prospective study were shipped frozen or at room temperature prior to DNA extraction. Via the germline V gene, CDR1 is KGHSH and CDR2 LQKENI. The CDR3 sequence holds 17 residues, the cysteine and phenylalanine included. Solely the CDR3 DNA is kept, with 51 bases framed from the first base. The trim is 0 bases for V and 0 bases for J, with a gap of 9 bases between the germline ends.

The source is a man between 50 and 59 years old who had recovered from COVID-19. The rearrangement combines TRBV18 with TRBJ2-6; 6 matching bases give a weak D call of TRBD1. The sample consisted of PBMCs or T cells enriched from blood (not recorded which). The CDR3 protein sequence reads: CASSPPTGSSGANVLTF. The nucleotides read TGTGCCAGCTCACCACCGACAGGTAGCTCTGGGGCCAACGTCCTGACTTTC.